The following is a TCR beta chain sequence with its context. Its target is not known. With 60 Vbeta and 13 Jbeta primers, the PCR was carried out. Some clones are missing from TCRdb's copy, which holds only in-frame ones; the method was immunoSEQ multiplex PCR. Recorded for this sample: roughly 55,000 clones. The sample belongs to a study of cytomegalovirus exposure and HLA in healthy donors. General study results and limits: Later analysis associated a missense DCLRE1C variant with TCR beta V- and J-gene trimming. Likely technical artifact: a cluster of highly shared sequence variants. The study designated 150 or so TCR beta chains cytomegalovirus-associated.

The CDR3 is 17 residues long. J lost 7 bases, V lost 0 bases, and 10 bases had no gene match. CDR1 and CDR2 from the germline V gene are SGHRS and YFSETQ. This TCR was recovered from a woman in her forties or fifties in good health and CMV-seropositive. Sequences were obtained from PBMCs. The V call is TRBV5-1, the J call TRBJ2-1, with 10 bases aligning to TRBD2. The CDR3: CASSLVSGGPRRNEQFF. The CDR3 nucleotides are TGCGCCAGCAGCTTGGTTAGCGGGGGGCCTCGTAGAAATGAGCAGTTCTTC.